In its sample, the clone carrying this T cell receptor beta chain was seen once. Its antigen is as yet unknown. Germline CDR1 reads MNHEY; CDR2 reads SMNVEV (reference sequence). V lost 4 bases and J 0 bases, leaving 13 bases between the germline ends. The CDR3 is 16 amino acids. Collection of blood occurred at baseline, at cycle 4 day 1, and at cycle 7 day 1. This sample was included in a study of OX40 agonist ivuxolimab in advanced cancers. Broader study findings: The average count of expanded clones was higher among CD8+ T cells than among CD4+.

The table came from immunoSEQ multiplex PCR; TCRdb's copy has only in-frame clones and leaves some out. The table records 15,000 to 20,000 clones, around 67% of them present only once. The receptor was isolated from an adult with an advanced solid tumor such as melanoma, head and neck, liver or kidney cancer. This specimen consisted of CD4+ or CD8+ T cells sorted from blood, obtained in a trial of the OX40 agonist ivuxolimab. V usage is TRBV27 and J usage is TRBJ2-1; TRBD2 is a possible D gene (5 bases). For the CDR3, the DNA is TGTGCCAGCAGTTCAAACGTTGGGAGCTCCTACAATGAGCAGTTCTTC. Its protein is CASSSNVGSSYNEQFF.